This paragraph covers one TCR beta chain sequence. Its specificity is unknown. Among the 100 to 150 subjects of the validation cohort, separate from the 666-subject first cohort, were the donors. Sequenced by immunoSEQ multiplex PCR; TCRdb stores in-frame clones only, minus some. The table lists roughly 100,000 clones, around 83% of them singletons. The data stem from a study of cytomegalovirus exposure and HLA in healthy donors. Notes on the study in general: The TCR clusters that emerged in the first cohort tended, a later analysis found, to co-occur in the approximately 110 validation repertoires. 164 TCR beta chains were listed as cytomegalovirus-associated.

The CDR3 has 13 amino acids. From germline, CDR1 is SGDLS and CDR2 YYNGEE. Trimming took 4 bases from V and 8 from J; bases not matched to a gene: 6. The chain recombines TRBV9 with TRBJ2-1, with 7 bases that match TRBD2. Source material: PBMCs. The sequence derives from a woman aged 18-35 years in good health and CMV-seropositive. The CDR3 nucleotides are TGTGCCAGCAGCACCCTAGCGGACGATGAGCAGTTCTTC. Translation gives CASSTLADDEQFF.